A selection of T cell receptor beta chains follows, all from one sample in a study of T cell responses to AZD1222 COVID-19 vaccine. Some clones are missing from TCRdb's copy, which holds only in-frame ones; the method was immunoSEQ multiplex PCR. The table has 110,000 to 150,000 clones, 70% to 90% seen once. The source was peripheral blood, collected on day 0 of AZD1222 vaccination. These receptors all come from an adult in good health. The CDR3 runs from the conserved cysteine through the conserved F or W. A D gene is named only where the DNA matches it firmly. A clone size is listed for some rows: how often the clone was seen (once, few, many), or a class if it is expanded.

D: .
size: .
V: TRBV9
J: TRBJ2-3
DNA: TGTGCCAGCAGCGAAGGGGGGGCCGCAGATACGCAGTATTTT
CDR3: CASSEGGAADTQYF

D: .
size: .
V: TRBV9
J: TRBJ1-5
DNA: TGTGCCAGCAGCGTAGGTGCAAGTCAGCCCCAGCATTTT
CDR3: CASSVGASQPQHF

D: .
size: .
V: TRBV20-1
J: TRBJ1-2
DNA: TGCAGTGCTAGAGGGGACCATGGCTACACCTTC
CDR3: CSARGDHGYTF

D: .
size: once
V: TRBV27
J: TRBJ2-2
DNA: TGTGCCAGCAGTCTAACCGGGACGCCCACCGGGGAGCTGTTTTTT
CDR3: CASSLTGTPTGELFF

D: .
size: .
V: TRBV27
J: TRBJ1-1
DNA: TGTGCCAGCAGTTTATGGAGGGAGAGTGAAGCTTTCTTT
CDR3: CASSLWRESEAFF

D: TRBD2
size: once
V: TRBV27
J: TRBJ2-2
DNA: TGTGCCAGCAGTTTAGTGCGGGGGGACACCGGGGAGCTGTTTTTT
CDR3: CASSLVRGDTGELFF

D: .
size: few
V: TRBV28
J: TRBJ2-7
DNA: TGTGCCAGCAGTTTTCAGGGCTCCTACGAGCAGTACTTC
CDR3: CASSFQGSYEQYF

D: TRBD1
size: .
V: TRBV2
J: TRBJ2-3
DNA: TGTGCCAGCAGTGATAGGACAGGGGGAACCGATACGCAGTATTTT
CDR3: CASSDRTGGTDTQYF

D: .
size: .
V: TRBV11-2
J: TRBJ2-7
DNA: TGTGCCAGCAGCTCTGGGGGACTCTACGAGCAGTACTTC
CDR3: CASSSGGLYEQYF

D: TRBD1
size: once
V: TRBV5-1
J: TRBJ1-2
DNA: TGCGCCAGCAGCCCCGGACAGGGGGGCTACACCTTC
CDR3: CASSPGQGGYTF

D: .
size: few
V: TRBV5-1
J: TRBJ1-1
DNA: TGCGCCAGCAGCTCCCAAGGGACGGAAAACACTGAAGCTTTCTTT
CDR3: CASSSQGTENTEAFF

D: TRBD1
size: few
V: TRBV6-5
J: TRBJ1-4
DNA: TGTGCCAGCAGCACAGGGGTTTGGGAAAAACTGTTTTTT
CDR3: CASSTGVWEKLFF

D: TRBD1
size: .
V: TRBV5-1
J: TRBJ2-7
DNA: TGCGCCAGCAGAACCCGGGACAGGGTCCACGAGCAGTACTTC
CDR3: CASRTRDRVHEQYF

D: .
size: .
V: TRBV29-1
J: TRBJ1-3
DNA: TGCAGCGTCATAAATGGAAACACCATATATTTT
CDR3: CSVINGNTIYF